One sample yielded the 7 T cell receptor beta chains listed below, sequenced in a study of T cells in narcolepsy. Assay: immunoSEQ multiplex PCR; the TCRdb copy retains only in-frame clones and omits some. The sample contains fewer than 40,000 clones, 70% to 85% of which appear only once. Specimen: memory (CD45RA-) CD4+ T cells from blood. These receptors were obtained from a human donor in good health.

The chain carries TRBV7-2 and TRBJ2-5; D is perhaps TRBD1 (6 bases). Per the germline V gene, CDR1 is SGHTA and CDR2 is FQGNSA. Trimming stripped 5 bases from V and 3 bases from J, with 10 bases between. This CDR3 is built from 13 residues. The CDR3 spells CASSKNREETQYF. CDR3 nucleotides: TGTGCCAGCAGCAAGAACAGGGAAGAGACCCAGTACTTC.

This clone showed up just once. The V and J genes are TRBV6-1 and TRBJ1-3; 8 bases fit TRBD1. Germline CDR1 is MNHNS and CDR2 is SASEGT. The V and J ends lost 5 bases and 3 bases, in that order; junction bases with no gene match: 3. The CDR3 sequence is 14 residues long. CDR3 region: CASSQGAGGNTIYF. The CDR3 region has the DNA TGTGCCAGCAGTCAGGGGGCGGGTGGAAACACCATATATTTT.

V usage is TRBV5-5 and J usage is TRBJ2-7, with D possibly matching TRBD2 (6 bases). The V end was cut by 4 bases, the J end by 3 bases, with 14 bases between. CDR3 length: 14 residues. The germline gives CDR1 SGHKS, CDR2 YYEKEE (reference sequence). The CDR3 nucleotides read TGTGCCAGCAGCCCGGGACTGGTAAACTACGAGCAGTACTTC. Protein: CASSPGLVNYEQYF.

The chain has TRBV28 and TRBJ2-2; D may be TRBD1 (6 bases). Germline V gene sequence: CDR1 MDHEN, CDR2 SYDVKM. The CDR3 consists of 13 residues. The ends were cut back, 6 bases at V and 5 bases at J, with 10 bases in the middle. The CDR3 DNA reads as TGTGCCAGCAGGAACAGGGAAACCGGGGAGCTGTTTTTT. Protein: CASRNRETGELFF.

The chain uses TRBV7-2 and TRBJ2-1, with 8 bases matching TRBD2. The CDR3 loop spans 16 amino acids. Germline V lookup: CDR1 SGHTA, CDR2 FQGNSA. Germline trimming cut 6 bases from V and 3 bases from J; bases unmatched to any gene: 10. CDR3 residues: CASRRPSGGNYNEQFF. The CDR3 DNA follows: TGTGCCAGCAGACGGCCAAGCGGGGGTAACTACAATGAGCAGTTCTTC.

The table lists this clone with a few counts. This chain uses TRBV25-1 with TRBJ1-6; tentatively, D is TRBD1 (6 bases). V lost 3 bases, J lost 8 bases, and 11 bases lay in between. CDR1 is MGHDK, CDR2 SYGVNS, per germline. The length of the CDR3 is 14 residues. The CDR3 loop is CASSELRGHSPLHF. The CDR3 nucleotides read TGTGCCAGCAGTGAGCTCCGGGGGCATTCACCCCTCCACTTT.

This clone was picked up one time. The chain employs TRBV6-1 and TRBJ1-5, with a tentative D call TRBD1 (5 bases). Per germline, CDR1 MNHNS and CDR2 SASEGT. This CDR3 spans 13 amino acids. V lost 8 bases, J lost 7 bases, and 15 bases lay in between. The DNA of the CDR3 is TGTGCCAGCCTTGGGGGGGTGGGACAGCCCCAGCATTTT. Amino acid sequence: CASLGGVGQPQHF.